This TCR beta chain was obtained from a study of blood T cell repertoires in COVID-19. About the study: Sites in the United States, Italy and Spain provided acute and convalescent COVID-19 samples. Nucleic acid was either cDNA or gDNA, and it came from T cells, B-cell-depleted T cells, or PBMCs.

The CDR3 is 13 amino acids. The J segment lost 4 bases and the V segment lost 4 bases, leaving 1 base of the junction unmatched. Germline CDR1 and CDR2: SGHNT and YYREEE (reference sequence). Original data processing: Using reference gene primer amplification, nucleated cell counts were estimated. Using immunoSEQ multiplex PCR, the repertoire was profiled, and TCRdb retains in-frame clones only, with some absent. The V and J calls and clone size come from that table; D and trimming were worked out from the DNA. The table includes more than 85,000 clones, around 90% detected once. The rearrangement joins TRBV5-4 to TRBJ1-5, with 8 bases that match TRBD1. Source material: peripheral blood. The origin of this receptor is a man aged 70-80 years with acute or convalescent COVID-19. The chain's CDR3 is CASSRDRNQPQHF. The CDR3 DNA reads TGTGCCAGCAGCCGGGACAGGAATCAGCCCCAGCATTTT.